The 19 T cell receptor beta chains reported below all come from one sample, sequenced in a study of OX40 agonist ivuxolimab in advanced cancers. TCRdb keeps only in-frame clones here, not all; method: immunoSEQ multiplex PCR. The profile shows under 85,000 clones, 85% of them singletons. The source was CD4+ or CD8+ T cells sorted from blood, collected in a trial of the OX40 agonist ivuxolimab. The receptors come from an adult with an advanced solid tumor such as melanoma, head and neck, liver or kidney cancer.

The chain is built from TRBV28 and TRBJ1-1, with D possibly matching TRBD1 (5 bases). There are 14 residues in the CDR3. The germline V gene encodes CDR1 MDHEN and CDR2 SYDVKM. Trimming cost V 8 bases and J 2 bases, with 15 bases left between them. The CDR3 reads CASGTRGINTEAFF. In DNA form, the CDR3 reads TGTGCCAGCGGGACTCGGGGGATCAACACTGAAGCTTTCTTT.

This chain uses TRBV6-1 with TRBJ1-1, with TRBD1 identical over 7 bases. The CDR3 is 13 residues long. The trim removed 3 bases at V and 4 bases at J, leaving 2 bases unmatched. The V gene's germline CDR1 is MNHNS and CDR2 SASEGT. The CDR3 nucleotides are TGTGCCAGCAGTGATGACAGGGTCACTGAAGCTTTCTTT. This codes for CASSDDRVTEAFF.

The CDR3 DNA reads as TGTGCCAGTAGAGCCCTACAGGGGGAAAAACTGTTTTTT. This translates into CASRALQGEKLFF. The chain uses TRBV19 and TRBJ1-4; TRBD1 matches at 7 bases. The CDR3 contains 13 residues. In germline, CDR1 is LNHDA, CDR2 SQIVND (reference sequence). The ends lost 6 bases at V and 8 bases at J; junction bases unmatched: 6.

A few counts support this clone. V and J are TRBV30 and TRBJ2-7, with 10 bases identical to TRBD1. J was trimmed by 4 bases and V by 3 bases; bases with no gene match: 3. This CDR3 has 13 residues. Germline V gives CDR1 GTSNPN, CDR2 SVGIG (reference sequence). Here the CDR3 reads CAWRGQGFYEQYF. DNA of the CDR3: TGTGCCTGGAGGGGACAGGGGTTTTACGAGCAGTACTTC. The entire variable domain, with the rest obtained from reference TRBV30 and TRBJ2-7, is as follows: SQTIHQWPATLVQPVGSPLSLECTVEGTSNPNLYWYRQAAGRGLQLLFYSVGIGQISSEVPQNLSASRPQDRQFILSSKKLLLSDSGFYLCAWRGQGFYEQYFGPGTRLTVT.

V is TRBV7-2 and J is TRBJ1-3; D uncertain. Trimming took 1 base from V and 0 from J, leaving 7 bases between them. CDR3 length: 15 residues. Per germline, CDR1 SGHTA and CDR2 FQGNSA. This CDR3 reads CASSLGTYSGNTIYF. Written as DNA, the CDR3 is TGTGCCAGCAGCTTAGGGACCTACTCTGGAAACACCATATATTTT. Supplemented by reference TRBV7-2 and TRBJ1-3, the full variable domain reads GAGVSQSPSNKVTEKGKDVELRCDPISGHTALYWYRQSLGQGLEFLIYFQGNSAPDKSGLPSDRFSAERTGGSVSTLTIQRTQQEDSAVYLCASSLGTYSGNTIYFGEGSWLTVV.

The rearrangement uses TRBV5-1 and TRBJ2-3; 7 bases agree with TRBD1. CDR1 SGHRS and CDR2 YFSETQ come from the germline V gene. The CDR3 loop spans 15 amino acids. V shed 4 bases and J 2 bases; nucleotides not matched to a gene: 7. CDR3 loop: CASSPGTASTDTQYF. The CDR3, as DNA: TGCGCCAGCAGCCCAGGGACAGCATCCACAGATACGCAGTATTTT.

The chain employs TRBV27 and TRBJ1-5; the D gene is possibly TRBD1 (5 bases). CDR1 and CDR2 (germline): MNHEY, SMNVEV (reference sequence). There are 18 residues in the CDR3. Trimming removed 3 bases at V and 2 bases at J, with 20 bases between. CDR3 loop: CASSLFGVWQGGNQPQHF. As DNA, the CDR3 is TGTGCCAGCAGTTTGTTTGGGGTCTGGCAGGGTGGCAATCAGCCCCAGCATTTT.

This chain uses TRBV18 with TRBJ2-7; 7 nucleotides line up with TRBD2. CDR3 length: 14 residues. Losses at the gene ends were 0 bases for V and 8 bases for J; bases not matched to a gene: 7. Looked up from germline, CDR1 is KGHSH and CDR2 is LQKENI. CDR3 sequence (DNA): TGTGCCAGCTCACCACCTGAGACTAGCCCCAAGCAGTACTTC. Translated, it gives CASSPPETSPKQYF.

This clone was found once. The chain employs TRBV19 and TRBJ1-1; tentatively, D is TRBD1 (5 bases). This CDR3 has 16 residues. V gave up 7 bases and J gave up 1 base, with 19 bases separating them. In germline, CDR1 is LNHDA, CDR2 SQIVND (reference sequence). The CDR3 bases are TGTGCCAGTACTGACCGAATGGGACCGGGGAACACTGAAGCTTTCTTT. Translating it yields CASTDRMGPGNTEAFF.

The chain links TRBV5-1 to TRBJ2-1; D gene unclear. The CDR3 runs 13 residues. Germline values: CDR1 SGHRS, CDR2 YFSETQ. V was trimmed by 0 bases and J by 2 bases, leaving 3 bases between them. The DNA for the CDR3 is TGCGCCAGCAGCTTGGAGCCCTACAATGAGCAGTTCTTC. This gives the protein CASSLEPYNEQFF.

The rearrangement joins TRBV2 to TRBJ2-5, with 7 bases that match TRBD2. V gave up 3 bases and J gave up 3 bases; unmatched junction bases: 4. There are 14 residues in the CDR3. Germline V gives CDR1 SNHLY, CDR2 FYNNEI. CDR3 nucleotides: TGTGCCAGCAGTGAGAACGGGGGGAAAGAGACCCAGTACTTC. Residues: CASSENGGKETQYF. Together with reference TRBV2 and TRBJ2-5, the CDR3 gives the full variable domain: EPEVTQTPSHQVTQMGQEVILRCVPISNHLYFYWYRQILGQKVEFLVSFYNNEISEKSEIFDDQFSVERPDGSNFTLKIRSTKLEDSAMYFCASSENGGKETQYFGPGTRLLVL.

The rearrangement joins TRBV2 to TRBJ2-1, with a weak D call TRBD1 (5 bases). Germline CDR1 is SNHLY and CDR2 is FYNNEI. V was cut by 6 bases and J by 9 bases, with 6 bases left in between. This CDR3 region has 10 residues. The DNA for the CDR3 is TGTGCCAGCAGGGACACTGAGCAGTTCTTC. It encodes CASRDTEQFF.

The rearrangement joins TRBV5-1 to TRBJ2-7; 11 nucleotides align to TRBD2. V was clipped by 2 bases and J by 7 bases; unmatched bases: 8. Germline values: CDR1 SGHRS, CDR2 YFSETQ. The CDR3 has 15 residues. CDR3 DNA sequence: TGCGCCAGCAGCTTCCTGACTAGCGGGGAGGGGGAGCAGTACTTC. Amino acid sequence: CASSFLTSGEGEQYF.

The DNA of the CDR3 is TGTGCCAGCAGTTCACTCGAAGGGGGGACCCAGTACTTC. It specifies CASSSLEGGTQYF. This chain joins TRBV6-6 and TRBJ2-5; TRBD1 is a possible D gene (6 bases). V was trimmed by 4 bases and J by 7 bases, leaving 13 bases between them. Looked up from germline, CDR1 is MNHNY and CDR2 is SVGAGI (reference sequence). CDR3 length: 13 amino acids.

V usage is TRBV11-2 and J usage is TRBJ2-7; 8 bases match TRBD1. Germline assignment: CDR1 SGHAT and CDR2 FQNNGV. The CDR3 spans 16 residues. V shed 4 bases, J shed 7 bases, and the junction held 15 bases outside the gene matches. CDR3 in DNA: TGTGCCAGCAGCTCCACAGGAGGGACAGGAGGGTGGGAGCAGTACTTC. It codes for CASSSTGGTGGWEQYF.

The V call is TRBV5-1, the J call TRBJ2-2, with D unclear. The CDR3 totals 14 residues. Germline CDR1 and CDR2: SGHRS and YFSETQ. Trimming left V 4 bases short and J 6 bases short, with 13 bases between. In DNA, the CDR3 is TGCGCCAGCAGCCCGGCCCAGGTCCCCGGGGAGCTGTTTTTT. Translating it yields CASSPAQVPGELFF.

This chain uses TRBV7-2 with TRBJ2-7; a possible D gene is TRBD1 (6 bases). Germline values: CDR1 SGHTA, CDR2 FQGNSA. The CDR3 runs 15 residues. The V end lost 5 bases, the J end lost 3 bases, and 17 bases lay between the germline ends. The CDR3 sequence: CASSQQQGPFYEQYF. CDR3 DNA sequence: TGTGCCAGCAGCCAACAACAGGGACCTTTCTACGAGCAGTACTTC.

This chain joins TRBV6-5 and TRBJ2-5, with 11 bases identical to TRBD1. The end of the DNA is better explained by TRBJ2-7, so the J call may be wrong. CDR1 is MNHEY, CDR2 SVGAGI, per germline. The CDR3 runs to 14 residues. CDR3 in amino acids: CASRQDRGLYEQYF. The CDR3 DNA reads TGTGCCAGCAGGCAGGACAGGGGGCTATACGAGCAGTACTTC.

CDR3 coding DNA: TGTGCCAGCAGCTGGGGGACGGGCCTCTACAATGAGCAGTTCTTC. It yields the protein CASSWGTGLYNEQFF. J is TRBJ2-1 and V is TRBV7-3; perhaps D is TRBD1 or TRBD2 (5 bases each). Germline V lookup: CDR1 SGHTA, CDR2 FQGTGA. Trimming took off 4 bases at V and 3 bases at J, with 13 bases between the two ends. This CDR3 region has 15 residues.